The 14 T cell receptor beta chains below come from one sample, sequenced in a study of cytomegalovirus exposure and HLA in healthy donors. It was with 60 Vbeta and 13 Jbeta primers that the PCR ran. Using immunoSEQ multiplex PCR, the repertoire was profiled, and TCRdb retains in-frame clones only, with some absent. The table has roughly 70,000 clones, roughly 70% seen once. Sequenced sample: PBMCs. The receptors here all came from a male donor in good health and CMV-seropositive.

The chain has TRBV29-1 and TRBJ1-3; D is unresolved. The CDR3 runs to 12 residues. V was trimmed by 2 bases and J by 3 bases, leaving 5 bases between them. CDR1 and CDR2 (germline): SQVTM, ANQGSEA. CDR3 sequence: CSVEFGGNTIYF. The CDR3 nucleotides are TGCAGCGTTGAATTCGGTGGAAACACCATATATTTT. Combining the CDR3 with reference TRBV29-1 and TRBJ1-3 gives the whole variable domain SAVISQKPSRDICQRGTSLTIQCQVDSQVTMMFWYRQQPGQSLTLIATANQGSEATYESGFVIDKFPISRPNLTFSTLTVSNMSPEDSSIYLCSVEFGGNTIYFGEGSWLTVV.

J is TRBJ1-1 and V is TRBV27; possibly TRBD1 for D (6 bases). The CDR3 has 15 amino acids. Trimming removed 1 base from V and 3 bases from J, with 12 bases in between. Germline V lookup: CDR1 MNHEY, CDR2 SMNVEV (reference sequence). CDR3 bases: TGTGCCAGCAGTTTATTGAGCGGGGGCCACACTGAAGCTTTCTTT. Its protein is CASSLLSGGHTEAFF.

The chain uses TRBV7-9 and TRBJ2-1; 9 nucleotides line up with TRBD1. The germline V gene encodes CDR1 SEHNR and CDR2 FQNEAQ (reference sequence). This CDR3 is built from 17 residues. The V gene end was trimmed by 1 base and the J gene end by 12 bases; junction bases not matched to a gene: 16. CDR3 protein: CASSLGLEGDRAVVQFF. In DNA form, the CDR3 reads TGTGCCAGCAGCTTAGGTCTTGAGGGGGACAGGGCCGTTGTGCAGTTCTTC.

J is TRBJ2-7 and V is TRBV29-1; TRBD2 matches 9 bases. This CDR3 contains 18 residues. Trimming cost V 6 bases and J 3 bases; bases outside gene matches: 21. CDR1 and CDR2 (germline): SQVTM, ANQGSEA. This CDR3 is CSVGGGGRASGLLYEQYF. The DNA of the CDR3 is TGCAGCGTCGGTGGGGGCGGGAGGGCTTCTGGACTCCTCTACGAGCAGTACTTC.

J is TRBJ1-2 and V is TRBV25-1; D call uncertain. The CDR3 spans 14 residues. From germline, CDR1 is MGHDK and CDR2 SYGVNS. Trimming stripped 4 bases from V and 4 bases from J, with 13 bases between. CDR3 sequence (DNA): TGTGCCAGCAGTGCCTCGGCGGAAGGCTATGGCTACACCTTC. Its protein product is CASSASAEGYGYTF.

The chain has TRBV30 and TRBJ1-2, with D possibly being TRBD1 (6 bases). The CDR3 has 11 amino acids. Looked up from germline, CDR1 is GTSNPN and CDR2 is SVGIG (reference sequence). Deletions cut 2 bases from V and 8 bases from J, with 9 bases between. This chain's CDR3 is CAWSTGYGYTF. DNA for the CDR3: TGTGCCTGGAGTACAGGGTACGGCTACACCTTC.

The count of this clone is one. The V gene is TRBV4-1, the J gene TRBJ2-1; 10 bases are a match to TRBD2. The V gene end was trimmed by 4 bases and the J gene end by 7 bases; junction bases not matched to a gene: 10. CDR1 and CDR2 (germline): MGHRA, YSYEKL. This CDR3 has 16 amino acids. Here the CDR3 reads CASSPLLAGVGNEQFF. The DNA of the CDR3 is TGCGCCAGCAGCCCCCTCCTAGCGGGAGTGGGAAATGAGCAGTTCTTC.

Turning to this clone: One end of the junction does not line up with germline, which may come from a read error. V gene TRBV19 combines with J gene TRBJ1-1; tentatively, D is TRBD1 (5 bases). This CDR3 region has 16 residues. Germline CDR1 LNHDA, CDR2 SQIVND (reference sequence). CDR3 residues: CAGSIGGLTRNTEAFF. The CDR3 bases are TGTGCCGGTAGTATTGGGGGACTAACACGGAACACTGAAGCTTTCTTT.

In this sample, this clone turned up a few times. V gene TRBV5-6 combines with J gene TRBJ2-7, with 12 nucleotides matching TRBD1. Germline trimming cut 4 bases from V and 3 bases from J; bases unmatched to any gene: 11. This CDR3 contains 17 residues. The V gene's germline CDR1 is SGHDT and CDR2 YYEEEE. In DNA, the CDR3 is TGTGCCAGCAGCGGGTGGGGACAGGGGGCTGGGGGCTACGAGCAGTACTTC. This encodes CASSGWGQGAGGYEQYF.

The chain has TRBV20-1 and TRBJ2-7; D unclear. There are 11 residues in the CDR3. The germline V and J ends were trimmed by 6 bases and 4 bases, with 10 bases remaining between them. Germline V gene sequence: CDR1 DFQATT, CDR2 SNEGSKA (reference sequence). The CDR3 DNA follows: TGCAGTGCCACAGTTTTATACGAGCAGTACTTC. Translation gives CSATVLYEQYF.

The sample holds a few counts of this clone. V is TRBV19 and J is TRBJ2-1; 16 bases map to TRBD2. V gave up 8 bases and J gave up 3 bases; unmatched junction bases: 7. Germline V CDR1 and CDR2: LNHDA, SQIVND (reference sequence). The CDR3 contains 17 residues. DNA of the CDR3: TGTGCCAGTGAGGGACTAGCGGGAGGGCGATTCTACAATGAGCAGTTCTTC. Its translation: CASEGLAGGRFYNEQFF.

This chain connects TRBV29-1 to TRBJ1-2; 7 bases fit TRBD1. CDR3 length equals 13 residues. CDR1 is SQVTM, CDR2 ANQGSEA, per germline. Trimming at V came to 7 bases and at J to 3 bases, leaving 8 bases not matched to a gene. The CDR3 loop is CSAAQGIDYGYTF. CDR3 nucleotides: TGCAGCGCAGCACAGGGGATCGACTATGGCTACACCTTC.

The chain uses TRBV2 and TRBJ2-6, with 9 bases lining up with TRBD2. CDR3 length equals 17 residues. Looked up from germline, CDR1 is SNHLY and CDR2 is FYNNEI. Trimming took 2 bases from V and 0 from J; bases not matched to a gene: 2. In nucleotides, the CDR3 is TGTGCCAGCAGTGAACTAGCGGGGTTCTCTGGGGCCAACGTCCTGACTTTC. Amino acids: CASSELAGFSGANVLTF.

The genes are TRBV2 and TRBJ1-4; D remains ambiguous. The CDR3 spans 15 residues. V lost 7 bases, J lost 0 bases, and 12 bases lay in between. In germline, CDR1 is SNHLY, CDR2 FYNNEI. In nucleotides, the CDR3 is TGTGCCAGCAATCTGCTCGGGACAACTAATGAAAAACTGTTTTTT. Encoded protein: CASNLLGTTNEKLFF.